Below, one T cell receptor (beta chain) is given with its context. The antigen it binds to is not known. One end of the junction varies from germline; a read error may be responsible. The sample holds other DNA sequences that translate to the same CDR3. These data originate in a study of graft-versus-host responses after intestinal transplantation (dated by TCRdb to 2020 to 2023). For the wider study: Multivisceral, liver-intestinal, or isolated intestinal transplants were received by the recipients. Anti-thymocyte globulin induction was given to all recipients, followed by maintenance tacrolimus and steroids for two to three years. After intestinal transplantation, graft-versus-host and host-versus-graft alloreactive T cell clones in the graft, circulation and bone marrow were tracked using bulk TCR-beta CDR3 sequencing. Alloreactive clones were identified by sequencing pre-transplant mixed lymphocyte reaction products and comparing them with unstimulated pre-transplant donor and recipient T cells. The cohort enrolled fewer than 25 intestinal transplant recipients including one retransplant, and a few patients lacking pretransplant specimens were excluded. Donor T cell macrochimerism was defined as a peak of at least 4% donor T cells among recipient peripheral blood mononuclear cells. Rather than being sequenced by the commercial service, samples from a few later patients were sequenced in-house on an Illumina MiSeq and processed with MiXCR. Results and caveats for the whole study, not just this receptor: GvH clones were detected in recipient bone marrow, and some of these GvH clones were observed earlier in ileal mucosa or blood, consistent with an intestinal mucosal origin. Patients with donor T cell macrochimerism had high GvH to HvG T cell clonal ratios in their allografts. Early after transplant, peak levels of circulating GvH clones were found to be associated with declines in HvG clones. Conclusions were limited by the relatively low number and heterogeneity of intestinal transplant patients.

The library was obtained by the immunoSEQ multiplex PCR assay. Adaptive Biotechnologies carried out high-throughput TCR-beta CDR3 sequencing of genomic DNA for most patients. The paper's data handling went like this. Adaptive's ImmunoSEQ software was the source of the TCR sequencing data for 15 to 20 patients, while a few other patients were processed with MiXCR and VDJtools. Because the origin of CDR3 nucleotide sequences shared between donor and recipient could not be assigned, those sequences were removed. At least 2-fold expansion over unstimulated cells and a minimum CFSE-low frequency of 0.002% (template counts) or 0.001% (read counts) were required for clones to be classified as alloreactive. Clones detected in sequenced pre-transplant spleen, lymph node, or MLR CFSE-low populations of the donor or recipient were defined as mappable. The cumulative frequency of alloreactive clones was calculated as a percentage of all sequences, weighted by copy number. The table comes from immuneACCESS by way of TCRdb, which keeps in-frame sequences with V and J called. Part of the clones is missing from these tables; in studies checked, under half for an unresolved V gene and the rest for unknown reasons. That table supplies the V and J calls and clone size; D and trimming were determined from the DNA. The sample contains 43,000 or so clones, about 95% of them found a single time. The ten largest clones take up about 1.4% of the sample.

Blood samples were collected up to 4 times in the first month after transplant and then at least monthly when available. The germline V gene supplies CDR1 SGHVS and CDR2 FNYEAQ. Inclusive of the bounding cysteine and phenylalanine, the CDR3 is 13 residues long. The entry retains the CDR3 DNA only, 39 bases that are in frame from base 1. The chain is encoded by TRBV7-6 joined to TRBJ1-1, and perhaps TRBD1 as D gene, on 5 matching bases. Source: PBMCs, taken about 320 days after intestinal transplant. This TCR was sampled from a human patient who received an intestinal transplant, so some T cells may come from the graft donor. CDR3 sequence: CASSWDGNTEAFF. The DNA is as follows: TGTGCCAGCAGTTGGGACGGGAACACTGAAGCCTTCTTT. The CDR3 plus the reference TRBV7-6 and TRBJ1-1 genes for the other parts give the full variable domain: GAGVSQSPRYKVTKRGQDVALRCDPISGHVSLYWYRQALGQGPEFLTYFNYEAQQDKSGLPNDRFSAERPEGSISTLTIQRTEQRDSAMYRCASSWDGNTEAFFGQGTRLTVV.